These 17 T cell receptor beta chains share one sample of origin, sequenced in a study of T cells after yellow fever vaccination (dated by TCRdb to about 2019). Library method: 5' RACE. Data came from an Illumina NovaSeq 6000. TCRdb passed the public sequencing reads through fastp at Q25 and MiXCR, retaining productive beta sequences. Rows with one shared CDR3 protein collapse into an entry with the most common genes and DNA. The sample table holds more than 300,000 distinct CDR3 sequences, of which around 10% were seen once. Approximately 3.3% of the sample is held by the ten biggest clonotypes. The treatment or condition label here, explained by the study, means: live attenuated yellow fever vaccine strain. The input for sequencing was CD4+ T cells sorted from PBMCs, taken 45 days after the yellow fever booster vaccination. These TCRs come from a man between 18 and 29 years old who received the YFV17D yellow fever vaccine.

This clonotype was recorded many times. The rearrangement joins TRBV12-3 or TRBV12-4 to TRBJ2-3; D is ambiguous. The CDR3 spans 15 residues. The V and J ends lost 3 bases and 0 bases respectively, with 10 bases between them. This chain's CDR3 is CASSLALPSTDTQYF. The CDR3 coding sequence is TGTGCCAGCAGTTTGGCCCTCCCGAGCACAGATACGCAGTATTTT.

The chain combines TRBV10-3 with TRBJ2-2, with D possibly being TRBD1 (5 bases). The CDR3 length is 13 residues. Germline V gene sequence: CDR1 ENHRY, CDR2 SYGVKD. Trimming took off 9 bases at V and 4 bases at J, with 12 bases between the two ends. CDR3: CAMAGRATGELFF. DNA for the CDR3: TGTGCCATGGCAGGCAGGGCCACCGGGGAGCTGTTTTTT.

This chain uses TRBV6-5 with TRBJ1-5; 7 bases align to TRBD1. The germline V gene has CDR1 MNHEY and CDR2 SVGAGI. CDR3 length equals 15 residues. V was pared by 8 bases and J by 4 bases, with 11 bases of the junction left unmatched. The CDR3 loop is CASWSGAGGNQPQHF. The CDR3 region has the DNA TGTGCCAGCTGGTCAGGGGCAGGGGGAAATCAGCCCCAGCATTTT.

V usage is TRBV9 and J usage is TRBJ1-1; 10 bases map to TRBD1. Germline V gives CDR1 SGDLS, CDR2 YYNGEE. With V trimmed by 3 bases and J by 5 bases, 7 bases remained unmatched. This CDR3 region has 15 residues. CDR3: CASSGRDRGGTEAFF. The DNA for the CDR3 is TGTGCCAGCAGCGGCCGGGACAGGGGAGGAACTGAAGCTTTCTTT.

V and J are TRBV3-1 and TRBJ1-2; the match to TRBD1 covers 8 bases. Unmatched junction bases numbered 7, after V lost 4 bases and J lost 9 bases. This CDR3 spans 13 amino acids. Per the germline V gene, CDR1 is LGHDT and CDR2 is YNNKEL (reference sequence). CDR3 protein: CASSPQGVYRYTF. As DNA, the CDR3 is TGTGCCAGCAGCCCACAGGGGGTATATCGCTACACCTTC.

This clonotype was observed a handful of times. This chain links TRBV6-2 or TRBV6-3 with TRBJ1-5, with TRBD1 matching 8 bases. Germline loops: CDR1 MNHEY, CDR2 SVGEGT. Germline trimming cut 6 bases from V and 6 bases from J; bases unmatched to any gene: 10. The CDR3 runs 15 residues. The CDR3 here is CASSPETGVVQPQHF. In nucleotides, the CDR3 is TGTGCCAGCAGCCCCGAGACAGGGGTGGTTCAGCCCCAGCATTTT.

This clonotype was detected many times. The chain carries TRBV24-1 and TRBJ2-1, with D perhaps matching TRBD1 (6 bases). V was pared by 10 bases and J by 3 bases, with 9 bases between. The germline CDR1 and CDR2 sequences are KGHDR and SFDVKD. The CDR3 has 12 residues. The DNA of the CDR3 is TGTGCCACTCAGACAGGCTACAATGAGCAGTTCTTC. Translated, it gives CATQTGYNEQFF.

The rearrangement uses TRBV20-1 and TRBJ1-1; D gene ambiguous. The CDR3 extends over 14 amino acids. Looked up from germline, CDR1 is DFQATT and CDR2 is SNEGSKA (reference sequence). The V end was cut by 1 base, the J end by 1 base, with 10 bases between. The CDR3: CSARADAGNTEAFF. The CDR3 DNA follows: TGCAGTGCTAGAGCGGACGCGGGGAACACTGAAGCTTTCTTT.

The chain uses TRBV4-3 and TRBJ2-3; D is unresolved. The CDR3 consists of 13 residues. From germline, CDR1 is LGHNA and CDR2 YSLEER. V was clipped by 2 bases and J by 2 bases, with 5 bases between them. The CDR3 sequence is CASSQRSTDTQYF. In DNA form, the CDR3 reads TGCGCCAGCAGCCAACGCTCCACAGATACGCAGTATTTT.

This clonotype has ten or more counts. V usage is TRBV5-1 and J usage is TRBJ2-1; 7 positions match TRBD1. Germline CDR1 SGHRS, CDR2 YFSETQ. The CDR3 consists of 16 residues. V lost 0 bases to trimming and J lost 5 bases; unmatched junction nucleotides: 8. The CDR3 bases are TGCGCCAGCAGCTTGGGCGACAGGGCAATCAACAATGAGCAGTTCTTC. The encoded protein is CASSLGDRAINNEQFF.

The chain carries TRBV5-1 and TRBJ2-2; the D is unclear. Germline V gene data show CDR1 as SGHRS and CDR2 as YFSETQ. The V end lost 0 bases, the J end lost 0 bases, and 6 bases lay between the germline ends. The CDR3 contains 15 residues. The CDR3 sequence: CASSLAVANTGELFF. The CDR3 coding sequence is TGCGCCAGCAGCTTGGCGGTGGCGAACACCGGGGAGCTGTTTTTT. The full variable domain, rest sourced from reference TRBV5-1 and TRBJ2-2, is KAGVTQTPRYLIKTRGQQVTLSCSPISGHRSVSWYQQTPGQGLQFLFEYFSETQRNKGNFPGRFSGRQFSNSRSEMNVSTLELGDSALYLCASSLAVANTGELFFGEGSRLTVL.

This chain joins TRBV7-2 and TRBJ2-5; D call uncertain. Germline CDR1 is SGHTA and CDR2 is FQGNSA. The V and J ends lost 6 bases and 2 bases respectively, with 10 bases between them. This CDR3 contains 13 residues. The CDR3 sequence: CASRRRVQETQYF. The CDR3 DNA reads TGTGCCAGCAGGAGAAGAGTGCAAGAGACCCAGTACTTC.

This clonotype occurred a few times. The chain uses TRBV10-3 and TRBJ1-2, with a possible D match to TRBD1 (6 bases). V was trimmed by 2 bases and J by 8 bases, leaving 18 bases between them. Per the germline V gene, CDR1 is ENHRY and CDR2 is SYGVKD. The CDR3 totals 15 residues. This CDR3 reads CAISEADRTRGGYTF. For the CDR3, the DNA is TGTGCCATCAGTGAGGCCGACAGGACAAGGGGGGGCTACACCTTC.

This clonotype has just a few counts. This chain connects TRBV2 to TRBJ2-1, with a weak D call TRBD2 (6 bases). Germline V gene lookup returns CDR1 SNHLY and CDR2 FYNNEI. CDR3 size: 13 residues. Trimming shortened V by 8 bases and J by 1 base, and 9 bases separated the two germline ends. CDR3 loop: CASRGGSYNEQFF. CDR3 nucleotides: TGTGCCAGCCGTGGGGGGTCCTACAATGAGCAGTTCTTC.

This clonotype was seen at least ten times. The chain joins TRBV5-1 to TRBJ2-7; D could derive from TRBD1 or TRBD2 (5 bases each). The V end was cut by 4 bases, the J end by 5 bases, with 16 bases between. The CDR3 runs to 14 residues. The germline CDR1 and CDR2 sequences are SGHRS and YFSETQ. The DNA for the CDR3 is TGCGCCAGCAGCCGGGACGGACTCATACACGAGCAGTACGTC. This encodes CASSRDGLIHEQYV.

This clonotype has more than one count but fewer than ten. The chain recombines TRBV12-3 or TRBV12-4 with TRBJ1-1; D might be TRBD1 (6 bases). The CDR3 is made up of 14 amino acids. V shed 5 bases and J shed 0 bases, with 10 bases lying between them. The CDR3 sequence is CASSVTGLNTEAFF. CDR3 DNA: TGTGCCAGCAGTGTAACAGGGCTGAACACTGAAGCTTTCTTT.

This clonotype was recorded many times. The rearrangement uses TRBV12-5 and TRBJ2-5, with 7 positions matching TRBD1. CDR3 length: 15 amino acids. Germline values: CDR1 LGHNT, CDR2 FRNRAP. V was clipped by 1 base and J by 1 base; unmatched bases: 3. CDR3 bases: TGTGCTAGTGGTTTGGGGGACAGTACCCAAGAGACCCAGTACTTC. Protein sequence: CASGLGDSTQETQYF.